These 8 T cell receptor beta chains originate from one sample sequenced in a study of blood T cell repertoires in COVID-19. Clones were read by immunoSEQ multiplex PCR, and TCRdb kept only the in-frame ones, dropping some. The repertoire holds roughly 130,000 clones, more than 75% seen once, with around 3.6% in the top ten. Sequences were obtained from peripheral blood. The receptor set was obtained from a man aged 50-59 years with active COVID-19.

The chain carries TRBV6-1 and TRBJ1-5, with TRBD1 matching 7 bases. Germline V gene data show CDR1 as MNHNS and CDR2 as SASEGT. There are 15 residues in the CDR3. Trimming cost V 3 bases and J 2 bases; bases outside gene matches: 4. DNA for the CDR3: TGTGCCAGCAGTGACAGGGGGAAGGGCAATCAGCCCCAGCATTTT. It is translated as CASSDRGKGNQPQHF.

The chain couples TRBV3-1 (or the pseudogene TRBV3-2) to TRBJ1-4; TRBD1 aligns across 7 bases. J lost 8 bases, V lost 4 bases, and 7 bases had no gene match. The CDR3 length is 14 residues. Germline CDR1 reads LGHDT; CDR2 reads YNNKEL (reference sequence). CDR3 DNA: TGTGCCAGCAGCCCCCGACAGGGTCGGGAAAAACTGTTTTTT. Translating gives CASSPRQGREKLFF.

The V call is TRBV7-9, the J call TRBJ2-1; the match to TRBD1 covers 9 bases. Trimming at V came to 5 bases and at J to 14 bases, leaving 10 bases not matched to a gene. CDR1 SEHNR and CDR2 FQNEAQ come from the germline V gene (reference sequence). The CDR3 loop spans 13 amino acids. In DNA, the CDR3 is TGTGCCAGCAGCCCTGGACAGGGGTCCCCCGAGTTCTTC. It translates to CASSPGQGSPEFF.

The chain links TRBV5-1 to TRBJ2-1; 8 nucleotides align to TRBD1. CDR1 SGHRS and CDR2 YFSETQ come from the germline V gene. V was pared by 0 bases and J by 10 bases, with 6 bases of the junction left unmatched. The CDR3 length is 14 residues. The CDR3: CASSLGQGAREQFF. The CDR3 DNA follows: TGCGCCAGCAGCTTGGGCCAGGGGGCTCGGGAGCAGTTCTTC.

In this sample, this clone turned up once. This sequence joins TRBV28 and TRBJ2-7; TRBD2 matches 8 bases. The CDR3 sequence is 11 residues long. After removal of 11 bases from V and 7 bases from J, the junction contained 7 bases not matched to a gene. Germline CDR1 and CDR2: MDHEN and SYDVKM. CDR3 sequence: CASGGAGEQYV. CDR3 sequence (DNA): TGTGCCTCGGGGGGGGCAGGGGAGCAGTACGTC.

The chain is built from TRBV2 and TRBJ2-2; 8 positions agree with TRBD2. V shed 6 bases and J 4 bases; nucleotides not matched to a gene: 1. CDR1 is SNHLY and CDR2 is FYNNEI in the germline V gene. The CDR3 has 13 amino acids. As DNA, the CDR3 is TGTGCCAGCAGGGGACTAGTCACCGGGGAGCTGTTTTTT. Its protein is CASRGLVTGELFF.

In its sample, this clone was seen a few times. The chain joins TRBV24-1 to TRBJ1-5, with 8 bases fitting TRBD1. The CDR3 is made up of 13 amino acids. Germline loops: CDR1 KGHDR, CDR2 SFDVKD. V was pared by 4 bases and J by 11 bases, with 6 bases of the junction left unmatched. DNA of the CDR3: TGTGCCACCAGTGACGGGACAGGTAAATCCCAGCATTTT. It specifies CATSDGTGKSQHF.

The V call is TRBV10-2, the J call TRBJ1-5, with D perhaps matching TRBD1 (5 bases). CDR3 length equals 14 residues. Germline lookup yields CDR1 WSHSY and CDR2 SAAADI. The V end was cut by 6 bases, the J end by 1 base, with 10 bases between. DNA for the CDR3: TGCGCCAGCAGGGGCAGGGCCAGCAATCAGCCCCAGCATTTT. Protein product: CASRGRASNQPQHF.